Only a few counts were recorded for the clone carrying this T cell receptor (beta chain). Its target is not known. PCR was performed using 60 Vbeta and 13 Jbeta primers. Assay: immunoSEQ multiplex PCR; the TCRdb copy retains only in-frame clones and omits some. The sample contains 150,000 or so clones, 80% to 90% of which appear only once. These data come from a study of cytomegalovirus exposure and HLA in healthy donors. Study background: In terms of ancestry, the Caucasian-associated cluster contained about 80% of the approximately 380 genotyped donors. Study results and caveats: Rarity marked most TCR sequences, yet some public TCRs occurred in many donors. A later analysis showed that HLA-associated TCR beta chains had undergone more clonal expansion than equally common others.

J was trimmed by 12 bases and V by 0 bases; bases with no gene match: 4. In germline, CDR1 is LGHNA, CDR2 YNFKEQ. This CDR3 spans 13 amino acids. The rearrangement joins TRBV4-2 to TRBJ2-1; 8 positions agree with TRBD1. The source is a man younger than 30 in good health and CMV-seropositive. The source material was PBMCs. CDR3 sequence reads: CASSQDLGTGQFF. DNA of the CDR3: TGTGCCAGCAGCCAAGATCTAGGGACAGGGCAGTTCTTC.